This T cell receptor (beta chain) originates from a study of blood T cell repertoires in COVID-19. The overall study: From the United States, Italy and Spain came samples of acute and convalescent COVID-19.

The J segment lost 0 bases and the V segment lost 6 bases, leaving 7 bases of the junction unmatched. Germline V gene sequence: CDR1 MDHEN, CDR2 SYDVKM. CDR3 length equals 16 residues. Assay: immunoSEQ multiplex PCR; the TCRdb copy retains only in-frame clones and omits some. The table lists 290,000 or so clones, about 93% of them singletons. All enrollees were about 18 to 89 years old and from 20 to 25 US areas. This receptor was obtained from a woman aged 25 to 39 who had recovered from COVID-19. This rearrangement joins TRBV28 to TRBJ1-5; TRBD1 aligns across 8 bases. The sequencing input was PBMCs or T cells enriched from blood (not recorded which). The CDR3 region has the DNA TGTGCCAGCAGGGGGGGGGACAGGATTAGCAATCAGCCCCAGCATTTT. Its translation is CASRGGDRISNQPQHF. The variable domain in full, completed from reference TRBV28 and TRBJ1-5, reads DVKVTQSSRYLVKRTGEKVFLECVQDMDHENMFWYRQDPGLGLRLIYFSYDVKMKEKGDIPEGYSVSREKKERFSLILESASTNQTSMYLCASRGGDRISNQPQHFGDGTRLSIL.